This T cell receptor beta chain was captured by sequencing in a study of blood T cells in healthy people across ages. The V segment lost 6 bases and the J segment 9 bases; nucleotides outside the gene matches: 8. Germline lookup yields CDR1 MNHEY and CDR2 SVGEGT. This CDR3 comprises 14 residues. A J-beta primer mix and a sample-barcoded 5' primer were used in a second PCR of roughly 7 to 12 cycles. Using its own MiXCR run on the 5' RACE reads, TCRdb lists one record per CDR3 protein. Here the sample spans 1,500,000 or so distinct CDR3 sequences, approximately 59% being singletons. This clonotype originated in a man younger than 35 in good health. J is TRBJ2-1 and V is TRBV6-2 or TRBV6-3; TRBD2 agrees at 10 bases. Specimen: blood. CDR3 DNA: TGTGCCAGCAGGGATAGCGGGGGGTTGGTTGAGCAGTTCTTC. This gives the protein CASRDSGGLVEQFF.